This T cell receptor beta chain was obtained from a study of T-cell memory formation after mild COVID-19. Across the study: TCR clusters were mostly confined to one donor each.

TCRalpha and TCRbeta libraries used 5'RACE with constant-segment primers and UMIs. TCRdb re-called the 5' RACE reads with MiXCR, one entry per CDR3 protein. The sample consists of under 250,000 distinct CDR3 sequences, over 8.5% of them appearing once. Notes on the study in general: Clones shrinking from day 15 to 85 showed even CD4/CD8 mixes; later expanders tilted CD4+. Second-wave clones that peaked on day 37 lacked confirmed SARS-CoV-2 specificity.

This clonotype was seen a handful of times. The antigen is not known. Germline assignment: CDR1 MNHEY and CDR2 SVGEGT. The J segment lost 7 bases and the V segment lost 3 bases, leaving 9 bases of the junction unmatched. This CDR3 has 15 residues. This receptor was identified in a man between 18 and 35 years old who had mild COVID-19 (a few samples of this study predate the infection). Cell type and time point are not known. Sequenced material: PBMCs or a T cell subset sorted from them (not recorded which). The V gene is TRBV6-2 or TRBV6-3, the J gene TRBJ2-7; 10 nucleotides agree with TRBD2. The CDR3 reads CASSYRASGGYEQYF. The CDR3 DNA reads TGTGCCAGCAGTTATCGGGCTAGCGGGGGCTATGAGCAGTACTTC.